This paragraph covers one TCR beta chain sequence. Its antigen remains unidentified. From the RT-PCR reads, TCRdb called clonotypes with MiXCR, one entry per CDR3 protein. The sample yields hundreds of thousands of distinct CDR3 sequences, about 15% seen once. The V end was cut by 1 base, the J end by 6 bases, with 11 bases between. This CDR3 contains 14 residues. The V gene's germline CDR1 is SGHKS and CDR2 YYEKEE (reference sequence). This sample stems from a study of response to subunit inactivated influenza vaccine. Study-wide findings and caveats: Authors suggested each seasonal influenza vaccination recruits few new T cells.

The chain uses TRBV5-5 and TRBJ2-1, with D perhaps assigned TRBD1 or TRBD2 (5 bases each). The sample in question was PBMCs from blood, obtained approximately 15 days before vaccination. The clonotype was recovered from a man in his fifties or sixties who received an inactivated influenza vaccine. The CDR3 DNA sequence: TGTGCCAGCAGCTTGTTGTCTGGGGGCAATGAGCAGTTCTTC. This gives the protein CASSLLSGGNEQFF. The full variable domain, with the rest looked up from reference TRBV5-5 and TRBJ2-1, is DAGVTQSPTHLIKTRGQQVTLRCSPISGHKSVSWYQQVLGQGPQFIFQYYEKEERGRGNFPDRFSARQFPNYSSELNVNALLLGDSALYLCASSLLSGGNEQFFGPGTRLTVL.